The 10 T cell receptor beta chains presented below share a single source sample, sequenced in a study of vaccination and CD4 T cells after COVID-19. Cultured CD4+ T-cell DNA underwent Oncomine TCR Beta short-read sequencing. DNA came from CD4+ T cells after culture. TCRdb used MiXCR to reprocess the PCR reads, holding one entry per CDR3 protein. The data contain over 9,000 distinct CDR3 sequences, 38% of them seen just once; the ten biggest clones take up 13% to 15%. Treatment noted: approximately 9-day PBMC culture with coronavirus spike peptide pools or control peptides (ViraFEST assay). An unexposed donor provided the CD4+ T cells, which were collected before the COVID-19 pandemic (2011-2018). These receptors' targets are unknown. Sequenced input: CD4+ T cells from blood, cultured in vitro. The receptors were gathered from a human donor in good health.

This chain connects TRBV10-3 to TRBJ2-1, with TRBD2 matching 8 bases. Germline loops: CDR1 ENHRY, CDR2 SYGVKD. This CDR3 is built from 15 residues. V shed 5 bases, J shed 0 bases, and the junction held 3 bases outside the gene matches. The CDR3 protein is CAISSSGSSYNEQFF. CDR3 nucleotide sequence: TGTGCCATCAGTAGCAGCGGGAGCTCCTACAATGAGCAGTTCTTC.

This clonotype was seen once. This sequence joins TRBV28 and TRBJ1-2; TRBD1 might be the D (5 bases). Germline values: CDR1 MDHEN, CDR2 SYDVKM. There are 13 residues in the CDR3. V dropped 11 bases and J dropped 8 bases, with 21 bases sitting between them. In nucleotides, the CDR3 is TGTGCCGGACGGGGTGGGGGAATGGGGGGCTACACCTTC. It codes for CAGRGGGMGGYTF.

This clonotype was detected only a few times. The chain recombines TRBV20-1 with TRBJ2-6; TRBD1 matches at 8 bases. V lost 4 bases and J lost 0; bases outside the gene matches: 5. The CDR3 is 16 residues long. From germline, CDR1 is DFQATT and CDR2 SNEGSKA (reference sequence). CDR3 in DNA: TGCAGTGCTAAGGGGGACAGGTTCTCTGGGGCCAACGTCCTGACTTTC. This sequence encodes CSAKGDRFSGANVLTF.

This clonotype was observed a few times. The chain employs TRBV20-1 and TRBJ1-1, with D possibly matching TRBD1 (5 bases). The germline gives CDR1 DFQATT, CDR2 SNEGSKA (reference sequence). The CDR3 contains 13 residues. Trimming stripped 3 bases from V and 1 base from J, with 9 bases between. The CDR3 DNA reads TGCAGTGCTAGGTTAGACAGGAACACTGAAGCTTTCTTT. It translates to CSARLDRNTEAFF.

Here the CDR3 reads CASTEGPADYEQYF. CDR3 in DNA: TGTGCCAGCACCGAGGGCCCCGCAGACTACGAGCAGTACTTC. The chain couples TRBV6-1 to TRBJ2-7, with D possibly TRBD2 on 5 matching bases. The CDR3 covers 14 residues. V lost 7 bases, J lost 3 bases, and 16 bases lay in between. CDR1 is MNHNS and CDR2 is SASEGT in the germline V gene.

The CDR3 region is CASSLDPSGGYTF. The CDR3, as DNA: TGTGCCAGCAGCTTGGATCCTTCTGGTGGCTACACCTTC. The chain uses TRBV5-4 and TRBJ1-2; D is unresolved. Trimming left V 0 bases short and J 7 bases short, with 10 bases between. CDR1 and CDR2 (germline): SGHNT, YYREEE (reference sequence). CDR3 length: 13 amino acids.

V gene TRBV10-3 combines with J gene TRBJ1-5; 7 nucleotides align to TRBD1. V shed 3 bases and J 5 bases; nucleotides not matched to a gene: 7. CDR3 length: 15 residues. CDR1 is ENHRY and CDR2 is SYGVKD in the germline V gene. CDR3 in amino acids: CAISDRLQGDQPQHF. The CDR3 nucleotides are TGTGCCATCAGTGATCGGCTCCAGGGGGATCAGCCCCAGCATTTT.

This chain joins TRBV20-1 and TRBJ2-3; D unresolved. Germline CDR1 reads DFQATT; CDR2 reads SNEGSKA (reference sequence). This CDR3 spans 13 amino acids. Trimming took 1 base from V and 1 from J, leaving 6 bases between them. CDR3 sequence: CSARGPGTDTQYF. The CDR3 DNA sequence: TGCAGTGCTAGAGGGCCTGGCACAGATACGCAGTATTTT.

This clonotype was detected a few times. This rearrangement joins TRBV20-1 to TRBJ1-2, with a possible D match to TRBD1 (6 bases). From germline, CDR1 is DFQATT and CDR2 SNEGSKA (reference sequence). The CDR3 has 12 amino acids. With 1 base removed from V and 9 bases from J, the gap between germline ends came to 12 bases. The CDR3, as DNA: TGCAGTGCTAGAGTAAGACAGGAGAGCTACACCTTC. It yields the protein CSARVRQESYTF.

CDR3 sequence (DNA): TGTGCCAGCAGTTTGTTCCCCCGGGGACTAGCCCAAAAGTGGTCCTACAATGAGCAGTTCTTC. This encodes CASSLFPRGLAQKWSYNEQFF. The V and J genes are TRBV27 and TRBJ2-1; 9 bases fit TRBD2. The ends lost 3 bases at V and 1 base at J; junction bases unmatched: 19. The germline V gene has CDR1 MNHEY and CDR2 SMNVEV (reference sequence). This CDR3 region has 21 residues.